This T cell receptor (beta chain) is drawn from a study of blood T cell repertoires in COVID-19. Study background: Two negative PCRs, clearance, or symptom resolution characterized the recovered Cohort 3 donors. In each case, the material was cDNA or gDNA derived from T cells, B-cell-depleted T cells, or PBMCs. Spain, Italy and the United States supplied samples that represented acute and convalescent COVID-19.

Cohorts were based on clinical histories the participants reported. The CDR3 contains 15 residues. V lost 4 bases, J lost 1 base, and 13 bases lay in between. CDR1 and CDR2 from the germline V gene are LGHNA and YSLEER. Assay: immunoSEQ multiplex PCR; the TCRdb copy retains only in-frame clones and omits some. The sample records approximately 240,000 clones, 86% being singletons. The sequence derives from a woman between 50 and 59 years old in a cohort exposed to, infected with or recovered from COVID-19 (not recorded which). The chain recombines TRBV4-3 with TRBJ1-1, with D perhaps TRBD1 (6 bases). Sequenced input: PBMCs or T cells enriched from blood (not recorded which). CDR3 sequence (DNA): TGCGCCAGCAGCCGTTTGGGGGCCCAGAACACTGAAGCTTTCTTT. It specifies CASSRLGAQNTEAFF.